The entry that follows covers one TCR beta chain sequence. Its ends do not fully match the called genes, so a read error is possible. The data were taken from a study of tumor-infiltrating lymphocytes in primary liver carcinoma. Turning to the study itself: The patient population consisted of men and women between 30 and 69 years of age. Samples produced roughly 3.65 to 8 million productive TCRbeta reads, comparable across tissue types.

Total RNA amounting to 500 ng was the source from which TCR beta cDNA was made with a constant-region primer. What produced the TCR beta libraries was three nested multiplex PCR rounds using slightly modified ARM-PCR. The first two PCR rounds used TRBV1-TRBV30 primers with a Cbeta primer, approximately 10 cycles each. TCRdb re-called the multiplex PCR reads with MiXCR, one entry per CDR3 protein. The data hold about 190,000 distinct CDR3 sequences, with over 80% observed a single time. The CDR3 totals 16 residues. RNA and DNA were co-extracted from approximately 20-30 mg of unsorted bulk tissue. The gene calls are TRBV12-3 or TRBV12-4 and TRBJ2-7; D possibly matches TRBD1 or TRBD2 (6 bases each). This clonotype was sampled from a man in his forties or fifties with primary liver carcinoma and hepatitis B virus infection. The sequencing sample was made of tumor tissue from primary liver carcinoma. The CDR3 nucleotides are TGTGTCAGCAGTTCAATGGGGGGCCTAAGACCCTACGAGCAGTACTTC. This gives the protein CVSSSMGGLRPYEQYF.